This TCR beta chain comes out of a study of T cell responses to AZD1222 COVID-19 vaccine. Remarks on this clone: Its antigen is currently unknown.

Broader study findings: Spike-specific TCR repertoires showed rising breadth and depth after two AZD1222 doses. Distributed over spike, vaccine-associated CD4 TCRs predominated at 160-218 and 743-854.

J gave up 1 base and V 0 bases, and 3 bases lay outside the gene matches. The CDR3 spans 17 residues. Germline V lookup: CDR1 KGHSH, CDR2 LQKENI. Sequencing used immunoSEQ multiplex PCR; TCRdb keeps in-frame clones, though not all of them. The repertoire includes 85,000 to 120,000 clones, almost 85% of them detected once, and approximately 15% sits in the top ten. This TCR came from an adult in good health. The chain joins TRBV18 to TRBJ2-3, with 11 bases lining up with TRBD2. Specimen: peripheral blood, collected on day 0 of AZD1222 vaccination. The CDR3 region has the DNA TGTGCCAGCTCACCACCTGAACTAGCGGGGGGCACAGATACGCAGTATTTT. Translated: CASSPPELAGGTDTQYF.